Described below is a single T cell receptor beta chain sequence and its context. Profiled with immunoSEQ multiplex PCR; TCRdb holds only in-frame clones, not every one. Found here are approximately 340,000 clones, 80% to 90% of them singletons; the top ten hold around 3%. The data originate from a study of Ad26.COV2.S vaccination and SARS-CoV-2 variants. The treatment denotes: some 20 received Ad26.COV2.S at low or high dose, single or two shots; about 5 received placebo; per-sample allocation not given. Vaccine and placebo recipients were sampled on day 63 after the first injection. This TCR was sampled from a person aged 18-60 years who received the Ad26.COV2.S COVID-19 vaccine or a placebo. Material: peripheral blood, obtained in a trial of Ad26.COV2.S vaccine versus placebo.

The CDR3 DNA reads as TGCGCCAGCAGCCAAGATGGAGATACCGGGGAGCTGTTTTTT. The encoded protein is CASSQDGDTGELFF. V and J are TRBV4-1 and TRBJ2-2; unclear D gene. In germline, CDR1 is MGHRA, CDR2 YSYEKL. V lost 0 bases to trimming and J lost 5 bases, with 7 bases between them. CDR3 size: 14 residues.